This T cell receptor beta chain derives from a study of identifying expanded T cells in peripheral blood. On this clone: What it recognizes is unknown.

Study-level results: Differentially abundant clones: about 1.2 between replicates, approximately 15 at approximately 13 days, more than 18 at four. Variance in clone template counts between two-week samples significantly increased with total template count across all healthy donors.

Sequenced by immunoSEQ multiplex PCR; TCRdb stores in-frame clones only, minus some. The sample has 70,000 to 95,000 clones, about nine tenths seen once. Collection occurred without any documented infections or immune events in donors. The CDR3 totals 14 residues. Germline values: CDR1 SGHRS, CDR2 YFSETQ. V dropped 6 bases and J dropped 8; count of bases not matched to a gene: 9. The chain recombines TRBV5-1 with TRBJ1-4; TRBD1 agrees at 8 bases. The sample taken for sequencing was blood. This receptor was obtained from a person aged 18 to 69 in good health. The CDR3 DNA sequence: TGCGCCAGCACTACAGGGGGTCTCGACGAAAAACTGTTTTTT. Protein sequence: CASTTGGLDEKLFF.